Listed here are 21 T cell receptor beta chains from one sample, sequenced in a study of T-cell reconstitution after alpha-beta-depleted transplantation in children listed by TCRdb under 2016. The library was prepared using PCR. For sequencing, an Illumina HiSeq 2500 was employed. Molecular barcoding was employed in the preparation of TCR libraries, with unique molecular identifiers being used to normalize TCRbeta repertoire quantification. TCRdb applied fastp at Q25 and MiXCR to the public reads, then kept only in-frame beta chains. Rows with a matching CDR3 protein are joined into one entry that keeps the most common DNA and genes. Within this sample are 750,000 to 950,000 distinct CDR3 sequences, with about 15% of them counted one time only. The ten largest account for under 6% of the sample. The treatment or condition label, as the study defines it: allogeneic hematopoietic cell transplantation with graft depleted of TCRalphabeta T cells and CD19 B cells.

The starting material was PBMCs, mostly from graft donor cells, obtained 360 days after TCRalphabeta/CD19-depleted stem cell transplant. These receptors were taken from a male patient under 18 who had a stem cell transplant for acute lymphoblastic leukemia, so the T cells may come from the graft donor.

The chain joins TRBV20-1 to TRBJ2-7; D could derive from TRBD1 or TRBD2 (5 bases each). Deletions cut 5 bases from V and 1 base from J, with 15 bases between. CDR3 length equals 14 residues. CDR1 and CDR2 from the germline V gene are DFQATT and SNEGSKA (reference sequence). The DNA for the CDR3 is TGCAGTGCTCGATACCTGGGGGTTTCCTACGAGCAGTACTTC. As protein: CSARYLGVSYEQYF.

This clonotype has just one count. The rearrangement links TRBV7-2 to TRBJ2-1, with D uncertain. CDR1 and CDR2 (germline): SGHTA, FQGNSA. CDR3 length: 15 amino acids. V lost 5 bases to trimming and J lost 6 bases, with 17 bases between them. In nucleotides, the CDR3 is TGTGCCAGCAGCGCCCAGCGTTCGGGCCGCAATGAGCAGTTCTTC. It codes for CASSAQRSGRNEQFF. Full variable domain (missing parts from reference TRBV7-2 and TRBJ2-1): GAGVSQSPSNKVTEKGKDVELRCDPISGHTALYWYRQSLGQGLEFLIYFQGNSAPDKSGLPSDRFSAERTGGSVSTLTIQRTQQEDSAVYLCASSAQRSGRNEQFFGPGTRLTVL.

V gene TRBV2 combines with J gene TRBJ2-1; D is possibly TRBD1 or TRBD2 (5 bases each). Per the germline V gene, CDR1 is SNHLY and CDR2 is FYNNEI. CDR3 length: 13 residues. V lost 6 bases to trimming and J lost 7 bases, with 13 bases between them. Written as DNA, the CDR3 is TGTGCCAGCAGGGTCGATTGGGGGAATGAGCAGTTCTTC. This gives the protein CASRVDWGNEQFF.

V gene TRBV4-1 combines with J gene TRBJ2-7, with 10 bases that match TRBD1. Germline lookup yields CDR1 MGHRA and CDR2 YSYEKL. V lost 3 bases to trimming and J lost 7 bases; unmatched junction nucleotides: 18. This CDR3 comprises 18 residues. CDR3 amino acids: CASSQRDPRTGGGSEQYF. The CDR3, as DNA: TGCGCCAGCAGCCAGAGAGACCCCAGGACAGGGGGAGGGAGTGAGCAGTACTTC.

This clonotype was counted ten times or more. The rearrangement links TRBV4-1 to TRBJ1-1; TRBD1 agrees at 7 bases. In germline, CDR1 is MGHRA, CDR2 YSYEKL. Germline trimming cut 3 bases from V and 1 base from J; bases unmatched to any gene: 2. There are 14 residues in the CDR3. The CDR3 region has the DNA TGCGCCAGCAGCCATCCAGGGGGGAACACTGAAGCTTTCTTT. Protein: CASSHPGGNTEAFF.

This clonotype was seen a handful of times. The chain uses TRBV27 and TRBJ2-7; TRBD2 aligns across 13 bases. Germline V gene sequence: CDR1 MNHEY, CDR2 SMNVEV (reference sequence). V lost 4 bases to trimming and J lost 0 bases; unmatched junction nucleotides: 9. This CDR3 spans 18 amino acids. The CDR3 is CASSSSLGTSGNSYEQYF. The CDR3 nucleotides are TGTGCCAGCAGTTCAAGTCTCGGGACTAGCGGGAACTCCTACGAGCAGTACTTC.

Details on this clonotype: This may be a read error, as it is one base from a much larger clone. The gene calls are TRBV7-2 and TRBJ1-1; TRBD1 agrees at 9 bases. The CDR3 totals 15 residues. Germline V gene data show CDR1 as SGHTA and CDR2 as FQGNSA. CDR3 DNA: TGTGCCATCAGCTCAACAGGGGGCCGGAACACTGAAGCTTTCTTT. Its protein product is CAISSTGGRNTEAFF.

This clonotype was seen a handful of times. This sequence joins TRBV7-3 and TRBJ1-5; D remains ambiguous. Between the trimmed V and J ends, which lost 4 bases and 7 bases, there was a span of 11 bases. The germline V gene encodes CDR1 SGHTA and CDR2 FQGTGA. The CDR3 sequence is 13 residues long. CDR3 DNA: TGTGCCAGCAGCTGGGAAGGAACCCAGCCCCAGCATTTT. Its translation is CASSWEGTQPQHF.

This clonotype was observed a few times. The chain combines TRBV9 with TRBJ1-6; D call uncertain. CDR3 length: 13 residues. In germline, CDR1 is SGDLS, CDR2 YYNGEE. V was trimmed by 0 bases and J by 14 bases, leaving 12 bases between them. The chain's CDR3 is CASSVVEGRTLHF. In DNA, the CDR3 is TGTGCCAGCAGCGTAGTGGAGGGAAGAACCCTCCACTTT.

This clonotype was picked up a small number of times. V and J are TRBV5-1 and TRBJ2-2, with TRBD1 as a possible D gene (6 bases). CDR3 size: 16 residues. The V and J ends lost 1 base and 3 bases respectively, with 13 bases between them. Germline CDR1 reads SGHRS; CDR2 reads YFSETQ. CDR3 amino acids: CASSLTSTGYTGELFF. DNA for the CDR3: TGCGCCAGCAGCTTGACCAGTACAGGGTACACCGGGGAGCTGTTTTTT.

The V and J genes are TRBV24-1 and TRBJ2-2; 10 bases align to TRBD2. Germline-derived CDR1 and CDR2 are KGHDR and SFDVKD. The CDR3 loop spans 19 amino acids. The trim removed 5 bases at V and 0 bases at J, leaving 11 bases unmatched. The CDR3 DNA reads as TGTGCCACCAGTGGGGCCCAACTAGCGGGACACTCGAACACCGGGGAGCTGTTTTTT. This encodes CATSGAQLAGHSNTGELFF.

The table lists this clonotype with a few counts. The rearrangement uses TRBV10-1 and TRBJ1-2; 7 nucleotides line up with TRBD1. J gave up 7 bases and V 4 bases, and 6 bases lay outside the gene matches. The CDR3 covers 13 residues. Germline CDR1 reads WNHNN; CDR2 reads SYGVQD (reference sequence). CDR3: CASSANRGSGYTF. CDR3 DNA: TGCGCCAGCAGTGCGAACAGGGGATCTGGCTACACCTTC.

The rearrangement uses TRBV10-3 and TRBJ1-4; 7 bases map to TRBD1. The CDR3 extends over 14 amino acids. V lost 2 bases to trimming and J lost 8 bases; unmatched junction nucleotides: 5. Germline V gives CDR1 ENHRY, CDR2 SYGVKD. CDR3 nucleotides: TGTGCCATCAGTGAGAGGACAGGATACGAAAAACTGTTTTTT. Amino acids: CAISERTGYEKLFF.

This clonotype was detected only a few times. The CDR3 loop is CAWSRTSVYEQYF. CDR3 coding DNA: TGTGCCTGGAGCAGGACTAGCGTCTACGAGCAGTACTTC. The chain uses TRBV30 and TRBJ2-7; TRBD2 matches 9 bases. Germline V CDR1 and CDR2: GTSNPN, SVGIG (reference sequence). The CDR3 loop spans 13 amino acids. J was trimmed by 3 bases and V by 3 bases; bases with no gene match: 3.

The J gene is TRBJ2-1, the V gene TRBV24-1; 7 nucleotides align to TRBD1. Per germline, CDR1 KGHDR and CDR2 SFDVKD. The ends lost 8 bases at V and 5 bases at J; junction bases unmatched: 5. The CDR3 runs to 13 residues. CDR3 amino acids: CATKGGRNNEQFF. In DNA, the CDR3 is TGTGCCACCAAAGGGGGCAGAAACAATGAGCAGTTCTTC.

The chain employs TRBV11-2 and TRBJ2-3; D is unclear. The CDR3 runs 16 residues. V was trimmed by 5 bases and J by 0 bases, leaving 15 bases between them. Per germline, CDR1 SGHAT and CDR2 FQNNGV. Written as DNA, the CDR3 is TGTGCCAGCAGCCCCTGGACGGTTTCTAGCACAGATACGCAGTATTTT. This codes for CASSPWTVSSTDTQYF.

At least ten counts were recorded for this clonotype. The V gene is TRBV7-6, the J gene TRBJ2-4; 8 bases line up with TRBD1. The J segment lost 0 bases and the V segment lost 2 bases, leaving 12 bases of the junction unmatched. The CDR3 loop spans 19 amino acids. CDR1 SGHVS and CDR2 FNYEAQ come from the germline V gene. This CDR3 reads CASSLRLSKTGVAKNIQYF. In nucleotides, the CDR3 is TGTGCCAGCAGCTTAAGATTGAGTAAGACAGGGGTAGCCAAAAACATTCAGTACTTC.

This clonotype was seen ten or more times. The rearrangement joins TRBV10-1 to TRBJ2-1; D is ambiguous. V dropped 5 bases and J dropped 4 bases, with 6 bases sitting between them. Per germline, CDR1 WNHNN and CDR2 SYGVQD (reference sequence). This CDR3 spans 12 amino acids. CDR3 region: CASSSGYNEQFF. The CDR3 DNA sequence: TGCGCCAGCAGTTCGGGTTACAATGAGCAGTTCTTC.

There are a few counts of this clonotype. The chain uses TRBV5-1 and TRBJ2-1; D might be TRBD1 (6 bases). Trimming stripped 1 base from V and 9 bases from J, with 14 bases between. Germline CDR1 SGHRS, CDR2 YFSETQ. The CDR3 spans 14 residues. The CDR3, as DNA: TGCGCCAGCAGCTTGAGTTCCAGGGGCACTGAGCAGTTCTTC. Translation gives CASSLSSRGTEQFF.

Only a few counts were recorded for this clonotype. The chain couples TRBV29-1 to TRBJ2-6; 10 positions agree with TRBD2. This CDR3 contains 15 residues. The ends lost 7 bases at V and 0 bases at J; junction bases unmatched: 3. Germline V lookup: CDR1 SQVTM, CDR2 ANQGSEA. The CDR3 DNA reads as TGCAGCGCCGGACTAGCGGACTCTGGGGCCAACGTCCTGACTTTC. It translates to CSAGLADSGANVLTF.

This clonotype was observed a few times. The chain joins TRBV4-1 to TRBJ1-2; 7 nucleotides match TRBD1. Trimming removed 0 bases from V and 4 bases from J; junction bases left unmatched: 8. This CDR3 comprises 16 residues. CDR1 MGHRA and CDR2 YSYEKL come from the germline V gene. CDR3 amino acids: CASSQDPGGEGYGYTF. The CDR3 bases are TGCGCCAGCAGCCAAGATCCAGGGGGGGAAGGCTATGGCTACACCTTC.